This TCR beta chain was documented in a study of siplizumab effects on memory and regulatory T cells (dated by TCRdb to 2018 to 2020). Some background on the complete study: The effect of the anti-CD2 antibody siplizumab on alloreactive T-cell subsets was examined in allogeneic mixed lymphocyte reactions constructed from human PBMCs.

V is clipped by 5 bases and J by 3 bases, and the sequence between their germline boundaries is 17 bases long. From its cysteine to its phenylalanine, the CDR3 spans 15 amino acids. This entry keeps only the CDR3 DNA: 45 bases, framed from base 1. CDR1 and CDR2, looked up from the germline V gene (reference sequence), are LNHDA and SQIVND. What the work shows at the level of the full study, not this receptor alone: In reactions with siplizumab, an average of roughly 69% of mappable alloreactive CD4+ clones were Treg-derived, compared with 25% to 30% in control reactions. Roughly 80-95% of proliferating CD4+ or CD8+ clones could not be assigned a naive or memory phenotype. The suppressive function of proliferating Tregs from siplizumab cultures was not functionally confirmed. Sequences below about 10^-5 frequency were poorly captured, so only a minor fraction of alloreactive clones could be mapped to unstimulated subsets. Siplizumab significantly reduced the cumulative frequency of alloreactive sequences traceable to unstimulated CD4+ memory T cells. Compared with memory T cells, unstimulated naive T cells appeared more diverse, and naive cells seemed to make a substantial contribution to the alloresponse.

Sorted unstimulated T cells and proliferating T cells recovered from mixed lymphocyte reactions were subjected to TCRbeta CDR3 sequencing. Fresh whole blood from approximately ten HLA-typed healthy donors was used to isolate PBMCs. To map where alloreactive clones came from, CD4+ non-regulatory T cells in the unstimulated state were FACS-sorted. On this clone: No cognate antigen has been identified for it. Base qualities are not provided; no much larger clone lies one nucleotide away.

Receptors were amplified or captured by the immunoSEQ multiplex PCR assay. Each sample had 85,000 to 100,000 TCR templates assayed by the deep sequencing platform. Genomic DNA extracted from sorted T cells was used for TCRbeta CDR3 sequencing. The original methods were these. The R programming language was used for the clonal analysis of the TCRbeta CDR3 data. Alloreactive CD4+ and CD8+ clones were identified by comparing unstimulated samples to CFSE-low samples taken after the reaction. By matching sequences to the repertoires of sorted unstimulated Treg and non-Treg cells, each alloreactive CD4+ clone was assigned a regulatory or non-regulatory origin. Here the immuneACCESS table is served through TCRdb, limited to in-frame sequences with V and J called. Missing clones are a known gap in these copies; in checked studies unresolved V genes cover under half, and the rest lacks a known reason. D and trimming come from the DNA, and the V and J calls and clone size come from that table. The sample table lists about 120,000 clones, approximately 94% of them with a count of one. The biggest ten clones account for under 2% of the sample.

This sequence uses TRBV19 and TRBJ2-7; the D region may be TRBD1 or TRBD2, each matching 6 bases equally. The receptor was derived from a human donor in good health. The source material was non-Treg CD4+ T cells sorted from blood. The intended sense of this specimen's cell subset or site label: FACS-sorted unstimulated CD4+ non-regulatory T cells. The CDR3 corresponds to CASSPIEGGNYEQYF. The bases read TGTGCCAGTAGTCCCATAGAGGGGGGAAACTACGAGCAGTACTTC.